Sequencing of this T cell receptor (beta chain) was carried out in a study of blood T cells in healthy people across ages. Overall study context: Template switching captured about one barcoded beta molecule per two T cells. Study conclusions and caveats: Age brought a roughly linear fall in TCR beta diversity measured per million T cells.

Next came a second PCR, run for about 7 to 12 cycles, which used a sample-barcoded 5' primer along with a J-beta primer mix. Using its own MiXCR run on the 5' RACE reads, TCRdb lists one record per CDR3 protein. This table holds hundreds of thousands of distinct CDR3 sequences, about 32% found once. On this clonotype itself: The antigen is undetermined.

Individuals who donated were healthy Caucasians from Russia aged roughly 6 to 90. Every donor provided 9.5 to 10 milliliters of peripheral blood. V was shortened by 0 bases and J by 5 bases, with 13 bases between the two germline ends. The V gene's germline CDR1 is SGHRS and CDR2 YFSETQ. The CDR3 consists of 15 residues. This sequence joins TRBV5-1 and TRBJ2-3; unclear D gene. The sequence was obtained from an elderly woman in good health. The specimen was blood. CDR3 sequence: CASSLGTVGLDTQYF. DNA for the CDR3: TGCGCCAGCAGCTTGGGCACCGTCGGATTAGATACGCAGTATTTT.